These 7 T cell receptor beta chains came from one sample sequenced in a study of response to subunit inactivated influenza vaccine. TCRdb redid the calling of the RT-PCR reads with MiXCR, one entry per CDR3 protein. The table shows 500,000 or so distinct CDR3 sequences, with approximately 11% occurring only once. The material sequenced was PBMCs from blood, taken roughly 46 days after vaccination. The receptors were sampled from a man aged 50-59 years who received an inactivated influenza vaccine.

In regard to this clonotype: A junction end diverges from the germline sequence, so it may reflect a read error. The rearrangement links TRBV10-3 to TRBJ2-6, with D maybe TRBD1 (5 bases). Germline CDR1 reads ENHRY; CDR2 reads SYGVKD. The length of the CDR3 is 19 residues. This chain's CDR3 is CATSGPTDSYLSGANVLTF. CDR3 bases: TGTGCCACCAGTGGGCCGACAGATTCCTACCTCTCTGGGGCCAACGTCCTGACTTTC.

The sample holds many counts of this clonotype. The chain links TRBV19 to TRBJ2-1; 12 bases line up with TRBD2. Germline V gene data show CDR1 as LNHDA and CDR2 as SQIVND (reference sequence). The length of the CDR3 is 15 residues. After removal of 0 bases from V and 7 bases from J, the junction contained 1 base not matched to a gene. CDR3 in DNA: TGTGCCAGTAGTATAGATGGGACTAGCGGGAATGAGCAGTTCTTC. Protein: CASSIDGTSGNEQFF.

The table lists this clonotype with a few counts. V and J are TRBV7-2 and TRBJ2-1; TRBD2 matches 8 bases. Trimming took 5 bases from V and 3 from J; bases not matched to a gene: 12. The CDR3 runs 17 residues. CDR1 is SGHTA and CDR2 is FQGNSA in the germline V gene. The CDR3 loop is CASSEYGGVLYYNEQFF. CDR3 bases: TGTGCCAGCAGCGAATACGGGGGGGTTCTGTACTACAATGAGCAGTTCTTC.

The rearrangement links TRBV20-1 to TRBJ2-5; the match to TRBD2 covers 15 bases. CDR1 DFQATT and CDR2 SNEGSKA come from the germline V gene (reference sequence). With V trimmed by 4 bases and J by 2 bases, 2 bases remained unmatched. This CDR3 is 15 amino acids long. The CDR3 loop reads CSAIGTSGGQETQYF. The CDR3 DNA reads TGCAGTGCTATTGGGACTAGCGGGGGGCAAGAGACCCAGTACTTC.

This clonotype occurred a few times. The chain is built from TRBV6-1 and TRBJ1-3; 8 bases line up with TRBD1. Germline V gives CDR1 MNHNS, CDR2 SASEGT. This CDR3 is 15 amino acids long. Trimming removed 4 bases from V and 6 bases from J; junction bases left unmatched: 8. The CDR3 region is CASSGPSTGENTIYF. DNA for the CDR3: TGTGCCAGCAGTGGACCGTCGACAGGGGAAAACACCATATATTTT.

V and J are TRBV7-8 and TRBJ2-2, with 11 bases that match TRBD1. The V and J ends lost 5 bases and 2 bases, in that order; junction bases with no gene match: 13. The CDR3 extends over 19 amino acids. Germline CDR1 reads SGHVS; CDR2 reads FQNEAQ. DNA of the CDR3: TGTGCCAGCAGCCACACCCGGTTTGGACAGGGGGCCAACACCGGGGAGCTGTTTTTT. Translation: CASSHTRFGQGANTGELFF.

This clonotype was seen ten or more times. The CDR3 DNA sequence: TGTGCCACCAGCAGAGGGGTCCTCGGTTTGGCGTATTTT. Protein: CATSRGVLGLAYF. This chain joins TRBV15 and TRBJ2-3; no clear D. The ends were cut back, 1 base at V and 14 bases at J, with 16 bases in the middle. Per the germline V gene, CDR1 is LNHNV and CDR2 is YYDKDF (reference sequence). CDR3 length: 13 amino acids.